This TCR beta chain was recorded in a study of Tregs in tolerant kidney transplant recipients. CDR1 is SEHNR and CDR2 is FQNEAQ in the germline V gene (reference sequence). Trimming cost V 6 bases and J 6 bases, with 8 bases left between them. The CDR3 has 12 residues. The method was immunoSEQ multiplex PCR; TCRdb's version includes in-frame clones alone and lacks a portion of them. This sample has some 69,000 clones, with roughly 84% found just once. This sequence joins TRBV7-9 and TRBJ1-4, with D unclear. The specimen was CD4+ T cells from blood. This clonotype was obtained from a human donor in good health. This CDR3 reads CASSPADEKLFF. In DNA form, the CDR3 reads TGTGCCAGCAGTCCCGCTGATGAAAAACTGTTTTTT.